The sequence of this TCR beta chain was determined in a study of shared clonotypes between healthy human individuals. Study findings and constraints: Donor scarcity curtailed the genetic and exposure-history diversity represented herein.

Looked up from germline, CDR1 is MNHEY and CDR2 is SVGAGI. The trim removed 6 bases at V and 3 bases at J, leaving 8 bases unmatched. This CDR3 comprises 14 residues. Worth noting for this clone: Antigen unknown.

Clones were sequenced by immunoSEQ multiplex PCR, and TCRdb holds only the in-frame ones, with some missing. The sample shows some 470,000 clones, 76% of them seen only once. The sample consisted of PBMCs. This sequence originates from a woman aged 40 to 55 in good health. Some clones in this sample may be carry-over from other donors' samples. The chain joins TRBV6-5 to TRBJ2-7; 7 positions match TRBD1. The CDR3 DNA is TGTGCCAGCAGAACAGGGGTTTACGGCTACGAGCAGTACTTC. Protein: CASRTGVYGYEQYF.